This T cell receptor beta chain was documented in a study of cytomegalovirus exposure and HLA in healthy donors. Study background: Earlier findings included over 90 million unique TCR beta sequences obtained from approximately 170 million T cells. For the approximately 400 genotyped donors, around 76% fell within the Caucasian-associated ancestry cluster. Study conclusions and caveats: Among TCR beta chains, those listed as cytomegalovirus-associated numbered some 160.

PCR employed 60 Vbeta and 13 Jbeta primers. Sequencing was performed with immunoSEQ multiplex PCR; in TCRdb, only in-frame clones are kept and a portion is missing. The profile shows fewer than 200,000 clones, roughly 80% of them singletons. CDR3 size: 12 residues. As concerns this clone: Its antigen remains unidentified.

The sequencing sample was made of PBMCs. V and J are TRBV21-1 and TRBJ2-1; the D call in the table, TRBD1, was not verified against the DNA. TRBV21-1 is classified as a pseudogene. The sequence derives from a woman younger than 35 in good health and CMV-seronegative. CDR3 in DNA: TGTGCCAGCATCCAATTCCAGGGTGAGCAGTTCTTC. As protein: CASIQFQGEQFF.